A selection of T cell receptor beta chains follows, all from one sample in a study of Ad26.COV2.S vaccination and SARS-CoV-2 variants. Profiled with immunoSEQ multiplex PCR; TCRdb holds only in-frame clones, not every one. The sample has hundreds of thousands of clones; roughly 90% are singletons. The source was peripheral blood, collected in a trial of Ad26.COV2.S vaccine versus placebo. Receptors were obtained from a person between 18 and 60 years old who received the Ad26.COV2.S COVID-19 vaccine or a placebo. The CDR3 runs from the conserved cysteine through the conserved F or W. The order of the fields is clone size, J gene, D gene, V gene, CDR3 DNA, CDR3 protein. A D gene is named only where the DNA matches it firmly. Clone size is given for some rows only: seen once, a few or many times, or a class if the clone is expanded.

once,TRBJ1-2,TRBD1,TRBV29-1,TGCAGCGTGCGGACAGGGGAGGGCTATGGCTACACCTTC,CSVRTGEGYGYTF
.,TRBJ2-3,TRBD2,TRBV10-1,TGCGCCAGCAGTGAGGGCGGGGGGGTGACAGATACGCAGTATTTT,CASSEGGGVTDTQYF
.,TRBJ1-5,.,TRBV19,TGTGCCAGTAGTATCAGGGATCGCAATCAGCCCCAGCATTTT,CASSIRDRNQPQHF
.,TRBJ2-1,TRBD2,TRBV5-1,TGCGCCAGCAGCTTGGAAGCGGGAGCGGTTTACAATGAGCAGTTCTTC,CASSLEAGAVYNEQFF
.,TRBJ1-5,.,TRBV12-3/TRBV12-4,TGTGCCAGCAGTCCCGACCCTTATCAGCCCCAGCATTTT,CASSPDPYQPQHF
.,TRBJ2-7,.,TRBV19,TGTGCCAGTAGTATGGCCTCCGGGCCGACCTACGAGCAGTACTTC,CASSMASGPTYEQYF
many,TRBJ1-2,.,TRBV5-6,TGTGCCAGCAGCTTAAGGCGGTATGGCTACACCTTC,CASSLRRYGYTF
.,TRBJ2-1,.,TRBV2,TGTGCCAGCAGTGGGGACAATGAGCAGTTCTTC,CASSGDNEQFF
.,TRBJ2-7,.,TRBV19,TGTGCCAGTAGCGCGGGCTCGTACGAGCAGTACTTC,CASSAGSYEQYF
.,TRBJ2-7,.,TRBV7-2,TGTGCCAGCAGCTCTGCCTACGAGCAGTACTTC,CASSSAYEQYF
.,TRBJ1-1,.,TRBV5-5,TGTGCCAGCAGCTTGCCGGGCGGTGAAGCTTTCTTT,CASSLPGGEAFF
.,TRBJ2-5,.,TRBV5-1,TGCGCCAGCAGCCAAACAGGGCTGGAGGAGACCCAGTACTTC,CASSQTGLEETQYF
few,TRBJ1-2,TRBD1,TRBV5-4,TGTGCCAGCAGCTCGGCCGTGACAGGGCTGGCCTATGGCTACACCTTC,CASSSAVTGLAYGYTF
.,TRBJ2-1,.,TRBV4-1,TGCGCCAGCAGCCAAGGAGTAAATGAGCAGTTCTTC,CASSQGVNEQFF
.,TRBJ2-1,TRBD2,TRBV9,TGTGCCAGCAGCGTAGCTCCTAGCGGGAGGGCCCGGGACAATGAGCAGTTCTTC,CASSVAPSGRARDNEQFF